A selection of T cell receptor beta chains follows, all from one sample in a study of blood T cells in healthy people across ages. TCRdb reanalysed the 5' RACE reads using MiXCR and keeps one entry per CDR3 protein. The sample lists more than 800,000 distinct CDR3 sequences; less than 35% were seen once. Sequencing used blood. The receptors stem from an elderly woman in good health. Both conserved end residues are part of each CDR3. The order of the fields is CDR3 protein, CDR3 DNA, clone size, D gene, V gene, J gene. The D gene is left open where the match is weak. Size is stated for part of the rows, as once, few or many counts, or as a class when the clone is expanded.

CDR3aa: CASRRGQAVSYEQYF
CDR3nt: TGTGCCAGCAGACGCGGACAGGCAGTCTCCTACGAGCAGTACTTC
abundance: few
d_gene: TRBD1
v_gene: TRBV5-8
j_gene: TRBJ2-7

CDR3aa: CSARKTENTGELFF
CDR3nt: TGCAGTGCTAGAAAGACGGAAAACACCGGGGAGCTGTTTTTT
abundance: NA
d_gene: NA
v_gene: TRBV20-1
j_gene: TRBJ2-2

CDR3aa: CASSQDRLSTDTQYF
CDR3nt: TGCGCCAGCAGCCAAGATAGGCTGAGCACAGATACGCAGTATTTT
abundance: many
d_gene: NA
v_gene: TRBV4-3
j_gene: TRBJ2-3

CDR3aa: CASSLVLQGGYTF
CDR3nt: TGTGCCAGCAGCTTAGTCCTACAGGGTGGCTACACCTTC
abundance: many
d_gene: NA
v_gene: TRBV7-2
j_gene: TRBJ1-2

CDR3aa: CGAQTGDGYTF
CDR3nt: TGCGGTGCTCAGACAGGGGACGGCTACACCTTC
abundance: NA
d_gene: TRBD1
v_gene: TRBV20-1
j_gene: TRBJ1-2

CDR3aa: CATRWAGGLGTQYF
CDR3nt: TGTGCCACCAGATGGGCGGGAGGCTTGGGTACGCAGTATTTT
abundance: many
d_gene: TRBD2
v_gene: TRBV25-1
j_gene: TRBJ2-3

CDR3aa: CSAKTGAGSSYEQYF
CDR3nt: TGCAGTGCCAAAACCGGGGCAGGGAGCTCCTACGAGCAGTACTTC
abundance: NA
d_gene: NA
v_gene: TRBV20-1
j_gene: TRBJ2-7

CDR3aa: CASRVLPTYEQYF
CDR3nt: TGTGCCTCCAGGGTCCTCCCAACCTACGAGCAGTACTTC
abundance: many
d_gene: NA
v_gene: TRBV30
j_gene: TRBJ2-7

CDR3aa: CASSLDSLGETQYF
CDR3nt: TGCGCCAGCAGCTTGGACAGCCTGGGGGAGACCCAGTACTTC
abundance: many
d_gene: NA
v_gene: TRBV5-1
j_gene: TRBJ2-5

CDR3aa: CASSPWGLNTEAFF
CDR3nt: TGTGCCAGCTCACCGTGGGGCCTGAACACTGAAGCTTTCTTT
abundance: NA
d_gene: NA
v_gene: TRBV18
j_gene: TRBJ1-1

CDR3aa: CASSLSMTRGRPYEQYF
CDR3nt: TGTGCCAGCAGTTTATCGATGACGAGGGGGCGTCCCTACGAGCAGTACTTC
abundance: many
d_gene: TRBD1
v_gene: TRBV27
j_gene: TRBJ2-7

CDR3aa: CAISVGDNYGYTF
CDR3nt: TGTGCCATCAGTGTAGGGGACAACTATGGCTACACCTTC
abundance: many
d_gene: NA
v_gene: TRBV10-3
j_gene: TRBJ1-2